The sequence of this T cell receptor beta chain was determined in a study of Graves' ophthalmopathy and Graves' hyperthyroidism. On the study more broadly: Hyperthyroidism was classified as stable if no ophthalmopathy occurred within 18 months of follow-up.

Points from the study as a whole: Using 13 signatures, a model distinguished ophthalmopathy from stable hyperthyroidism, reaching more than 85% sensitivity and approximately 80% specificity.

Germline CDR1 MNHEY, CDR2 SVGAGI. This CDR3 has 17 residues. V lost 6 bases and J lost 6; bases outside the gene matches: 14. Beta-chain TCR CDR3 regions were amplified from RNA transcripts. An opening RT-PCR round employed HTBI primers and preceded a second-round multiplex PCR. Via MiXCR, TCRdb re-called the multiplex PCR reads, giving one row per CDR3 protein. Of around 1,200,000 distinct CDR3 sequences listed, 35% to 45% are singletons. Diagnosis used clinical symptoms, serum thyroxine, TRAb, thyroid ultrasound and orbital computed tomography. Notes on this clonotype: The antigen is undetermined.

V usage is TRBV6-5 and J usage is TRBJ2-2; 9 bases line up with TRBD1. The sequence was collected from an adult man with Graves' hyperthyroidism. Sequences were obtained from peripheral blood or thyroid tissue (not recorded which). The CDR3 here is CASSLPTTGGAAGELFF. CDR3 coding DNA: TGTGCCAGCAGCCTACCGACCACAGGGGGCGCGGCCGGGGAGCTGTTTTTT.